Described below is a single TCR beta chain sequence and its context. This clonotype occurred a few times. The antigen it binds to is not known. Qualities for individual bases were not recorded, and no much larger clone is one base off. This record comes from a study of Graves' ophthalmopathy and Graves' hyperthyroidism (dated by TCRdb to 2017 to 2018). Looking at the study overall: Peripheral blood was collected before any treatment was given, at the time of initial diagnosis. A discovery set of 95 to 100 patients (approximately 45 ophthalmopathy, 55 to 65 stable hyperthyroidism) was enrolled to explore V-J signatures distinguishing ophthalmopathy from hyperthyroidism. After sampling, hyperthyroidism patients received methimazole starting at 30 mg daily, and ophthalmopathy patients received high-dose intravenous methylprednisolone. The study used signatures of the TCR beta repertoire to tell Graves' ophthalmopathy apart from Graves' hyperthyroidism and to predict which patients would progress to ophthalmopathy. In total, some 130 blood samples were TCR-sequenced: approximately 40 ophthalmopathy, 80 or so hyperthyroidism and about 17 hyperthyroidism-to-ophthalmopathy patients. For independent validation, a separate cohort was made up of approximately 19 hyperthyroidism patients plus 17 patients who later progressed from hyperthyroidism to ophthalmopathy. The roughly 90 discovery patients were divided at random into training and test sets in a 7:3 ratio. T-cell repertoires of thyroid tissue and blood were compared in five or six hyperthyroidism patients.

Ophthalmopathy patients had moderately to severely active disease, Clinical Activity Score of at least 3, NOSPECS grade of at least 4, and disease duration under 3 months. Anyone with other autoimmune diseases, uncontrolled infections, pregnancy or lactation was excluded from the study. Diagnosis was based on clinical symptoms, serum thyroxine, TRAb, thyroid ultrasound and orbital computed tomography. Ficoll-Paque density gradient centrifugation was used to isolate PBMCs from about 9 ml of fresh peripheral blood. Total RNA was extracted with Trizol reagent and quality-checked on an Agilent 2100 Bioanalyzer. Overall results and qualifications from the work: The 13-signature model separated ophthalmopathy from stable hyperthyroidism with 85% to 90% sensitivity and about 81% specificity in cross-validation, and 80%/75% in the test set. No statistical method was used to predetermine the sample size, and group allocation was not hidden from the investigators. Most expanded thyroid clonotypes with a frequency above 0.001 also appeared in blood, which suggests that blood repertoires may reflect the immune response in the thyroid. In validation, the model predicted ophthalmopathy progression with 55% to 71% sensitivity and roughly 78% specificity; more than ten predicted patients were CT-confirmed with GO in a median of approximately six months.

TCR beta CDR3 regions were amplified from RNA transcripts for repertoire sequencing. The first round was an RT-PCR using HTBI primers with the Qiagen OneStep RT-PCR kit, and this first round was followed by a second-round multiplex PCR, then size selection and purification. The libraries underwent paired-end sequencing with 100 bp reads on an Illumina HiSeq2000. Per the authors' processing: SOAPnuke was used for read processing, and reads with adapters, uncalled bases, a mean Phred below 15, or no exact constant-primer or identifier match were discarded. COPE v1.2.5 was used to merge the high-quality paired reads. Unique nucleotide sequences were defined as clonotypes and aligned to IMGT TRB V, D and J references using MiTCR v1.1. Only V-J combinations with frequency above 0.0001 were analysed, covering around 99% of repertoires. For each V-J combination, a TCR clonal expansion and chaos score was defined as F50 clonal expansion divided by the chaos observed in the TCRdist matrix. Welch's t-statistics and random forest were used to reduce the features to some 13 V-J combinations, which were then used as input to a naive Bayes classifier. The similarity between thyroid and blood repertoires was quantified using the Morisita-Horn index. TCRdb trimmed public reads at Q25 via fastp, called clones via MiXCR and kept in-frame beta chains. Entries are consolidated by CDR3 protein sequence, retaining the most common genes and DNA. What appears here as the V and J calls and clone size reflects TCRdb's work, not the paper's. The sample data list 150,000 to 200,000 distinct CDR3 sequences, and around 39% of these were observed just once. The ten largest clones capture 8% to 10% of the sample.

The CDR3 contains 13 residues, cysteine and phenylalanine counted. The DNA shown is the 39-base CDR3, in frame from base 1. V gives up 1 base and J gives up 7 bases, and the segment between their germline ends measures 8 bases. CDR1 and CDR2, looked up from the germline V gene, are MDHEN and SYDVKM. The receptor chain draws on TRBV28 and TRBJ2-4, and perhaps TRBD2 as D gene, on 5 matching bases. The sequencing sample was made of peripheral blood. The sequence was collected from a man younger than 40 with Graves' ophthalmopathy. Donor details come from another sample of the same person, matched by shared clones. The CDR3 corresponds to CASSLSDWNIQYF. The DNA is as follows: TGTGCCAGCAGTTTATCGGACTGGAACATTCAGTACTTC.